This T cell receptor (beta chain) is from a study of blood T cell repertoires in COVID-19 (dated by TCRdb to about 2020). Background on the whole study: The collaborator samples originated in the United States, Italy and Spain and spanned the acute and convalescent phases of COVID-19. Where HLA class I and class II types were available, the types were taken from metadata supplied by the sample provider, not from assay-based typing. The material from the prospective study consisted of cDNA or gDNA derived from T cells, B-cell-depleted T cells, or PBMCs. The samples were drawn from two sources: the first 160 participants of the ongoing ImmuneRACE study, and fewer than 1,500 subjects contributed by 6 global collaborators. Sample metadata almost always included a de-identified subject ID, COVID-19 status, age in years and sex. The repertoires were made available in a free public database intended to serve as a resource for research on the immune response to SARS-CoV-2. Subjects who had been exposed to COVID-19, were actively infected with it, or had recovered from it provided the deeply sampled blood TCRbeta repertoires that made up the dataset. What the research found in general, with its limitations: The quantity of clinical and demographic metadata differed by source and by participant and was supplied without curation.

TCRbeta CDR3 regions were amplified from genomic DNA using the immunoSEQ Assay, a bias-controlled multiplex PCR. The study's processing was this. Nucleated cell counts per sample were estimated from amplification of reference gene primers within the assay. To quantify the absolute abundance of each unique TCRbeta CDR3 rearrangement, sequence reads were collapsed and filtered. Productive Simpson clonality was computed per sample as the square root of Simpson's diversity index over productive rearrangements. Held by TCRdb, this immuneACCESS table contains in-frame sequences only and omits some clones. Under half of the omission traces to an unresolved V gene where checked; the cause of the rest is unknown. The D gene and trimming were derived from the DNA, and the V and J assignments and clone size from that table. Within this sample are about 80,000 clones, with around 91% of them counted one time only. Roughly 4.5% of the sample comes from the top ten.

Inclusive of the bounding cysteine and phenylalanine, the CDR3 is 14 residues long. Of all the DNA, just the CDR3 is kept, 42 bases in frame from base 1. As encoded in the germline V gene, CDR1 is SNHLY while CDR2 is FYNNEI. The V end gives up 4 bases and the J end 6 bases, leaving 4 bases in the junction not matched to a gene. Concerning this clone: The antigen it recognizes is unknown. No base-level quality is on record; no much larger clone is a single base apart.

Whole blood was collected in K2EDTA tubes by collaborating institutions according to the institutions' own protocols. For TCRbeta analysis, collaborators shipped samples in one of three forms: frozen whole blood, isolated PBMCs, or DNA extracted from either of those sample types. Sequenced material: peripheral blood. This chain is built from TRBV2 and TRBJ1-2, and TRBD1 matches 11 of the central bases. This clonotype was sampled from a woman of 80 years or more with active or convalescent COVID-19. This receptor carries the CDR3 CASSVMGQGDGYTF. The bases are TGTGCCAGCAGTGTAATGGGACAGGGGGATGGCTACACCTTC.